What follows are 20 T cell receptor beta chains derived from one specimen sequenced in a study of post-analysis software for immune sequencing data. The study's findings and limits: Among roughly 5 TRBV segments more frequent in patients than controls were TRBV5-6, TRBV5-1 and TRBV20-1.

The antigens for these receptors are not known. Unique molecular identifiers had been added to the TCR beta cDNA libraries. TCRdb reprocessed the PCR reads with MiXCR, giving one entry per CDR3 protein. The repertoire consists of approximately 260,000 distinct CDR3 sequences, with about 40% occurring once and the leading ten covering approximately 4.6%. Sequenced material: blood. These receptors all stem from a girl between 5 and 17 years old with multiple sclerosis.

This clonotype was observed a handful of times. This rearrangement joins TRBV20-1 to TRBJ1-6; D is unresolved. The CDR3 is 15 residues long. Germline V gene lookup returns CDR1 DFQATT and CDR2 SNEGSKA (reference sequence). V lost 3 bases and J 0 bases, leaving 9 bases between the germline ends. The CDR3 DNA reads TGCAGTGCTAGGGGCCAGGACTCCTATAATTCACCCCTCCACTTT. The encoded protein is CSARGQDSYNSPLHF.

The CDR3 sequence: CASTDGSLTGTDSYEQYF. The CDR3 DNA reads TGTGCCAGCACCGACGGGTCACTAACCGGGACAGACTCCTACGAGCAGTACTTC. The chain links TRBV6-2 or TRBV6-3 to TRBJ2-7, with 7 bases fitting TRBD1. In germline, CDR1 is MNHEY, CDR2 SVGEGT. The V segment lost 7 bases and the J segment 0 bases; nucleotides outside the gene matches: 18. This CDR3 comprises 18 residues.

The chain recombines TRBV5-1 with TRBJ2-1; no definite D call. V was pared by 1 base and J by 7 bases, with 6 bases between. Germline CDR1 is SGHRS and CDR2 is YFSETQ. The CDR3 covers 12 residues. In nucleotides, the CDR3 is TGCGCCAGCAGCTTGCTTGTGAATGAGCAGTTCTTC. This translates into CASSLLVNEQFF. Full variable domain (rest looked up from reference TRBV5-1 and TRBJ2-1): KAGVTQTPRYLIKTRGQQVTLSCSPISGHRSVSWYQQTPGQGLQFLFEYFSETQRNKGNFPGRFSGRQFSNSRSEMNVSTLELGDSALYLCASSLLVNEQFFGPGTRLTVL.

Note on this clonotype: A read error may be the cause here, since a much bigger clone is one base away. The chain uses TRBV5-1 and TRBJ2-3, with D possibly matching TRBD2 (5 bases). Germline CDR1 is SGHRS and CDR2 is YFSETQ. The CDR3 sequence is 16 residues long. Trimming removed 7 bases at V and 2 bases at J, with 20 bases between. CDR3 bases: TGCGCCAGCCGAGAGGGATCTGGGCAAAACACAGATACGCAGTATTTT. Amino acid sequence: CASREGSGQNTDTQYF.

Many counts were recorded for this clonotype. The chain is built from TRBV3-1 and TRBJ1-1, with D possibly being TRBD1 (5 bases). Trimming shortened V by 5 bases and J by 5 bases, and 18 bases separated the two germline ends. This CDR3 contains 15 residues. CDR1 and CDR2 (germline): LGHDT, YNNKEL (reference sequence). The CDR3 DNA reads as TGTGCCAGCAGCTTACAACCAGGGTTAGTTACTGAAGCTTTCTTT. Its translation: CASSLQPGLVTEAFF. Based on the CDR3 plus reference TRBV3-1 and TRBJ1-1, the full variable domain is DTAVSQTPKYLVTQMGNDKSIKCEQNLGHDTMYWYKQDSKKFLKIMFSYNNKELIINETVPNRFSPKSPDKAHLNLHINSLELGDSAVYFCASSLQPGLVTEAFFGQGTRLTVV.

This clonotype was seen at least ten times. This rearrangement joins TRBV7-9 to TRBJ2-3; 7 bases map to TRBD2. With V trimmed by 1 base and J by 2 bases, 6 bases remained unmatched. The CDR3 contains 16 residues. The germline V gene encodes CDR1 SEHNR and CDR2 FQNEAQ (reference sequence). CDR3 DNA sequence: TGTGCCAGCAGCTTAGTTCGCGGGGGATTCACAGATACGCAGTATTTT. It specifies CASSLVRGGFTDTQYF.

This clonotype was picked up one time. This may be a read error, as it is one base from a much larger clone. The chain employs TRBV11-2 and TRBJ2-7; D not certain. Germline CDR1 and CDR2: SGHAT and FQNNGV. The CDR3 has 14 amino acids. CDR3 sequence reads: CASCLVGGEYEQYF. The CDR3 DNA is TGTGCCAGCTGCTTAGTAGGCGGAGAATACGAGCAGTACTTC.

This clonotype was detected ten times or more. This chain connects TRBV7-8 to TRBJ2-7; 8 nucleotides match TRBD1. CDR3 length equals 15 residues. CDR1 is SGHVS, CDR2 FQNEAQ, per germline. V shed 2 bases and J 0 bases; nucleotides not matched to a gene: 3. CDR3 loop: CASSLTGGSSYEQYF. CDR3 coding DNA: TGTGCCAGCAGCTTAACAGGGGGTAGCTCCTACGAGCAGTACTTC. The entire variable domain, with the rest obtained from reference TRBV7-8 and TRBJ2-7, is as follows: GAGVSQSPRYKVAKRGQDVALRCDPISGHVSLFWYQQALGQGPEFLTYFQNEAQLDKSGLPSDRFFAERPEGSVSTLKIQRTQQEDSAVYLCASSLTGGSSYEQYFGPGTRLTVT.

This clonotype was picked up one time. This chain connects TRBV29-1 to TRBJ2-7; no reliable D call. The DNA matches TRBJ2-5 better at its end, which makes the J call doubtful. CDR3 size: 11 residues. CDR1 and CDR2 (germline): SQVTM, ANQGSEA. CDR3 bases: TGCAGCGTCTCCTGGGCGGAGACCCAGTACTTC. Its translation is CSVSWAETQYF.

The rearrangement links TRBV20-1 to TRBJ1-5; D not certain. The CDR3 consists of 12 residues. V was pared by 5 bases and J by 8 bases, with 13 bases between. Germline V gene sequence: CDR1 DFQATT, CDR2 SNEGSKA (reference sequence). The CDR3 DNA follows: TGCAGTGCTGGAATCACAGTCGAGCCCCAGCATTTT. Protein product: CSAGITVEPQHF.

This clonotype was seen at least ten times. The genes are TRBV29-1 and TRBJ1-1; TRBD1 matches at 8 bases. The CDR3 runs 12 residues. The germline V gene encodes CDR1 SQVTM and CDR2 ANQGSEA. V trimming: 7 bases; J trimming: 2 bases; junction bases outside the gene matches: 3. The CDR3 nucleotides are TGCAGCGCAGGACAGGGTAACACTGAAGCTTTCTTT. Translated: CSAGQGNTEAFF.

For this clonotype: A clone one base away is much larger, so this may be a read error. The chain joins TRBV11-2 to TRBJ1-1, with TRBD1 matching over 8 bases. The V and J ends lost 5 bases and 3 bases, in that order; junction bases with no gene match: 11. Germline CDR1 and CDR2: SGHAT and FQNNGV. The CDR3 sequence is 16 residues long. The CDR3 protein is CASSTRTGHPYTEAFF. The CDR3 DNA reads as TGTGCCAGCAGCACCAGGACAGGGCATCCTTACACTGAAGCTTTCTTT.

This clonotype was detected many times. The chain recombines TRBV13 with TRBJ2-5; 11 bases agree with TRBD2. Looked up from germline, CDR1 is PRHDT and CDR2 is FYEKMQ (reference sequence). V trimming: 4 bases; J trimming: 4 bases; junction bases outside the gene matches: 11. There are 17 residues in the CDR3. CDR3 amino acids: CASSSLRLAGRGETQYF. Written as DNA, the CDR3 is TGTGCCAGCAGCTCGCTCCGACTAGCGGGAAGGGGAGAGACCCAGTACTTC.

In its sample, this clonotype was seen many times. In DNA, the CDR3 is TGTGCCAGCAGCGTACGGGGTTGGGAGAGCTCCTACAATGAGCAGTTCTTC. This translates into CASSVRGWESSYNEQFF. The V and J genes are TRBV9 and TRBJ2-1; D is possibly TRBD2 (5 bases). V lost 1 base to trimming and J lost 0 bases, with 14 bases between them. The CDR3 consists of 17 residues. Germline V gives CDR1 SGDLS, CDR2 YYNGEE.

With regard to this clonotype: Possible read error: a much larger clone is one base away. This chain joins TRBV20-1 and TRBJ2-5; 7 bases fit TRBD2. CDR3 length: 13 residues. The germline CDR1 and CDR2 sequences are DFQATT and SNEGSKA (reference sequence). Trimming removed 3 bases from V and 6 bases from J; junction bases left unmatched: 7. DNA of the CDR3: TGCAGTGCTAGCCCTGGCGGGAGCAAGACCCAGTACTTC. Protein sequence: CSASPGGSKTQYF.

The V gene is TRBV15, the J gene TRBJ2-7, with 9 nucleotides matching TRBD1. The J call may be faulty, since TRBJ2-5 better matches the DNA end. The CDR3 consists of 14 residues. In germline, CDR1 is LNHNV, CDR2 YYDKDF (reference sequence). Here the CDR3 DNA reads TGTGCCACCAGCAGTACAGGGGGCCGAGAGACCCAGTACTTC. Translation: CATSSTGGRETQYF.

This clonotype occurred many times. V is TRBV6-5 and J is TRBJ2-5, with 13 bases that match TRBD2. CDR1 MNHEY and CDR2 SVGAGI come from the germline V gene. The CDR3 is 14 amino acids. The J segment lost 5 bases and the V segment lost 7 bases, leaving 4 bases of the junction unmatched. CDR3 region: CASTGLAGTETQYF. The CDR3 nucleotides read TGTGCCAGCACGGGACTAGCGGGGACCGAGACCCAGTACTTC.

Written as DNA, the CDR3 is TGTGCCTGGAGTAGAGCAACTGAAGCTTTCTTT. Its translation: CAWSRATEAFF. The J gene is TRBJ1-1, the V gene TRBV30; no firm D call. The germline V gene encodes CDR1 GTSNPN and CDR2 SVGIG (reference sequence). Deletions cut 2 bases from V and 5 bases from J, with 6 bases between. The length of the CDR3 is 11 residues.

The rearrangement uses TRBV5-1 and TRBJ1-1; D possibly corresponds to TRBD1 (6 bases). CDR1 is SGHRS and CDR2 is YFSETQ in the germline V gene. The germline V and J ends were trimmed by 0 bases and 4 bases, with 16 bases remaining between them. The CDR3 is 16 residues long. The CDR3 sequence: CASSLAGAGGGTEAFF. CDR3 nucleotide sequence: TGCGCCAGCAGCTTGGCAGGGGCGGGGGGAGGCACTGAAGCTTTCTTT.

Comment on this clonotype: Sequence at one end of the junction differs from germline and may be a read error. The CDR3 region has the DNA TGCAGCGTCGAAGGGGGACAGGGGATCTATGGCTACACCTTC. Translated: CSVEGGQGIYGYTF. The J gene is TRBJ1-2, the V gene TRBV29-1, with 10 bases that match TRBD1. Germline V gives CDR1 SQVTM, CDR2 ANQGSEA. The CDR3 extends over 14 amino acids.